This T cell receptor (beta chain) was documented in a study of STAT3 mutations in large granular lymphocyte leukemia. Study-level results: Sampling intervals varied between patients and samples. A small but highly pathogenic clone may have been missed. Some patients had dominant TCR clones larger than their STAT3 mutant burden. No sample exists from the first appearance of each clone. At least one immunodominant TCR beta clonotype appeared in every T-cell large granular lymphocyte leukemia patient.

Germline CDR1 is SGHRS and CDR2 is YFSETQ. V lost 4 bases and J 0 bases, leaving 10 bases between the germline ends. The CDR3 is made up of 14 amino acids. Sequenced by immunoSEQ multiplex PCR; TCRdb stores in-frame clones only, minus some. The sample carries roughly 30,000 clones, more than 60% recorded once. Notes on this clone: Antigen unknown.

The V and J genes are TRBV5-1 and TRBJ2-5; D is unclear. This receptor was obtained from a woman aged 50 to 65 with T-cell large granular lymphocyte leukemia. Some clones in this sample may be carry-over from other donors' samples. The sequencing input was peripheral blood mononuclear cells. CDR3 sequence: CASSLRLYQETQYF. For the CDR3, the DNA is TGCGCCAGCAGCCTGAGGCTGTACCAAGAGACCCAGTACTTC.